This TCR beta chain appears in the sequencing data of a study of neurological immune-mediated disorders. Time point here: longitudinal time-point 3. Maryland, USA blood bank volunteers served as healthy controls. Unsorted libraries came from 2 million PBMCs stored at -80 °C. Broader study findings: CDR3 amino acid sequences of expanded clones were not shared across subjects, a result suggesting private repertoires in all groups.

Trimming took 9 bases from V and 6 from J, leaving 12 bases between them. The CDR3 sequence is 11 residues long. On this clonotype itself: Antigen: not known.

The team produced cDNA through 5'RACE using 10-nucleotide random UMIs. TCRdb re-called the 5' RACE reads through MiXCR, storing one row per CDR3 protein. Of about 53,000 distinct CDR3 sequences in the sample, about 8% were seen once. This sequence was found in a woman in her 40s in good health. Material: PBMCs. The rearrangement uses TRBV12-3 or TRBV12-4 and TRBJ2-7; D uncertain. The CDR3 sequence: CASRLRGEQYF. The CDR3 DNA follows: TGTGCCAGTCGTTTACGCGGCGAGCAGTACTTC.